In its sample, the clone carrying this TCR beta chain ranks as medium-sized. Its cognate antigen is unknown. This specimen comes from a study of tumor and adjacent non-tumor tissue in lung cancer. At the level of the study: The cohort had around twelve adenocarcinoma, a couple of squamous cell and 1 small cell patients. Study results and caveats: Compared with tumor, normal lung showed significantly lower TCR diversity.

Three rounds of nested PCR, following a modified ARM-PCR protocol, produced the TCRbeta library. From the multiplex PCR reads, TCRdb called clonotypes with MiXCR, one entry per CDR3 protein. This table holds about 82,000 distinct CDR3 sequences, over 75% found once. RNA was extracted from bulk tissue without any cell sorting. Sequenced: lung tumor tissue. The TCR originated in a woman aged 45-60 years with non-small cell lung cancer.

The CDR3 loop reads CASSYLQTDSYNEQFF. In DNA, the CDR3 is TGTGCCAGCAGTTACCTTCAGACAGACTCCTACAATGAGCAGTTCTTC. V and J are TRBV6-5 and TRBJ2-1, with D possibly TRBD1 on 5 matching bases. Germline assignment: CDR1 MNHEY and CDR2 SVGAGI. Deletions cut 2 bases from V and 0 bases from J, with 11 bases between. This CDR3 contains 16 residues.